This record concerns one T cell receptor (beta chain) sequence. These data originate in a study of blood T cells in healthy people across ages. A second PCR of about 7 to 12 cycles used a sample-barcoded 5' primer and a J-beta primer mix. TCRdb fed the 5' RACE reads into MiXCR, producing one record per CDR3 protein. This repertoire shows around 710,000 distinct CDR3 sequences, roughly 44% found once; its top ten account for 20% to 25%. The receptor's source is a woman aged 55-75 years in good health. Sequenced sample: blood.

In DNA form, the CDR3 reads TGTGCCACCAGCAGAGATTGGGGGCGAACCCACGAGCAGTACTTC. Protein sequence: CATSRDWGRTHEQYF. The chain employs TRBV15 and TRBJ2-5; tentatively, D is TRBD1 (6 bases). The J call could be wrong; TRBJ2-7 is a better fit for the DNA end. In germline, CDR1 is LNHNV, CDR2 YYDKDF (reference sequence). This CDR3 has 15 residues.